The 22 T cell receptor beta chains presented below share a single source sample, sequenced in a study of shared clonotypes between healthy human individuals. Clones were read by immunoSEQ multiplex PCR, and TCRdb kept only the in-frame ones, dropping some. This sample has approximately 2.4 million clones, with more than 90% found just once. Sequences were obtained from naive CD4+ T cells sorted from blood. Subset given: CD45RA+ positively selected. The origin of the receptors is a man aged 18 to 30 in good health.

The rearrangement links TRBV5-6 to TRBJ1-6, with D perhaps matching TRBD1 (5 bases). Germline values: CDR1 SGHDT, CDR2 YYEEEE. V was cut by 2 bases and J by 0 bases, with 9 bases left in between. This CDR3 spans 16 amino acids. As DNA, the CDR3 is TGTGCCAGCAGCTTTGCAGGGAGCTCCTATAATTCACCCCTCCACTTT. Its protein is CASSFAGSSYNSPLHF. The full variable domain, in which reference TRBV5-6 and TRBJ1-6 provide the parts outside the CDR3, is DAGVTQSPTHLIKTRGQQVTLRCSPKSGHDTVSWYQQALGQGPQFIFQYYEEEERQRGNFPDRFSGHQFPNYSSELNVNALLLGDSALYLCASSFAGSSYNSPLHFGNGTRLTVT.

As regards this clone: This sample includes further DNA sequences coding for the same CDR3. The chain links TRBV15 to TRBJ1-4; D remains ambiguous. Trimming cost V 1 base and J 2 bases, with 2 bases left between them. Germline loops: CDR1 LNHNV, CDR2 YYDKDF (reference sequence). This CDR3 spans 13 amino acids. The CDR3 sequence: CATSRGTNEKLFF. CDR3 sequence (DNA): TGTGCCACCAGCAGAGGGACTAATGAAAAACTGTTTTTT.

The CDR3 loop is CASSQVGLNTDTQYF. In DNA form, the CDR3 reads TGCGCCAGCAGCCAAGTAGGACTTAACACAGATACGCAGTATTTT. The chain recombines TRBV4-1 with TRBJ2-3, with a tentative D call TRBD2 (5 bases). Per germline, CDR1 MGHRA and CDR2 YSYEKL. V shed 1 base and J shed 2 bases, with 10 bases lying between them. The CDR3 length is 15 residues.

This clone appeared a single time. The chain recombines TRBV6-5 with TRBJ1-1; D unresolved. CDR1 MNHEY and CDR2 SVGAGI come from the germline V gene. Trimming stripped 1 base from V and 1 base from J, with 7 bases between. This CDR3 region has 14 residues. DNA for the CDR3: TGTGCCAGCAGTTACTTAAGCCAGAACACTGAAGCTTTCTTT. Its translation is CASSYLSQNTEAFF.

This clone has only one observation. V and J are TRBV28 and TRBJ2-2, with TRBD1 identical over 12 bases. The CDR3 covers 16 residues. The germline V gene has CDR1 MDHEN and CDR2 SYDVKM. Trimming removed 6 bases from V and 7 bases from J; junction bases left unmatched: 9. CDR3 DNA sequence: TGTGCCAGCAGACCTCCGGGACAGGGGGCGATCGGGGAGCTGTTTTTT. Translated, it gives CASRPPGQGAIGELFF.

The genes are TRBV7-2 and TRBJ2-5; a weak D match, TRBD2 (6 bases). This CDR3 has 15 residues. The V and J ends lost 5 bases and 5 bases respectively, with 18 bases between them. Germline V gives CDR1 SGHTA, CDR2 FQGNSA. The CDR3 protein is CASSPAGGLAETQYF. The CDR3 region has the DNA TGTGCCAGCAGCCCCGCGGGTGGGCTAGCGGAGACCCAGTACTTC. Full variable domain (outside the CDR3, taken from reference TRBV7-2 and TRBJ2-5): GAGVSQSPSNKVTEKGKDVELRCDPISGHTALYWYRQSLGQGLEFLIYFQGNSAPDKSGLPSDRFSAERTGGSVSTLTIQRTQQEDSAVYLCASSPAGGLAETQYFGPGTRLLVL.

The chain joins TRBV25-1 to TRBJ1-3, with D maybe TRBD1 (5 bases). CDR1 is MGHDK and CDR2 is SYGVNS in the germline V gene. V lost 4 bases and J lost 2, with 15 bases in between. The length of the CDR3 is 16 residues. The CDR3 reads CASSAPGTYAGNTIYF. The DNA for the CDR3 is TGTGCCAGCAGTGCACCCGGGACGTATGCTGGAAACACCATATATTTT.

This rearrangement joins TRBV9 to TRBJ1-3; 8 bases are a match to TRBD1. V gave up 0 bases and J gave up 3 bases; unmatched junction bases: 2. Germline lookup yields CDR1 SGDLS and CDR2 YYNGEE. This CDR3 is built from 15 residues. CDR3 sequence: CASSVVGTGGNTIYF. DNA for the CDR3: TGTGCCAGCAGCGTAGTCGGGACAGGTGGAAACACCATATATTTT.

This clone was counted a single time. The V and J genes are TRBV19 and TRBJ2-7; D remains ambiguous. The CDR3 runs 13 residues. V gave up 5 bases and J gave up 0 bases, with 8 bases separating them. The germline V gene has CDR1 LNHDA and CDR2 SQIVND (reference sequence). The chain's CDR3 is CASSAGVSYEQYF. As DNA, the CDR3 is TGTGCCAGTAGTGCTGGGGTCTCCTACGAGCAGTACTTC.

This sequence joins TRBV10-2 and TRBJ2-7; the match to TRBD1 covers 10 bases. The CDR3 extends over 13 amino acids. CDR1 and CDR2 from the germline V gene are WSHSY and SAAADI. With V trimmed by 3 bases and J by 9 bases, 5 bases remained unmatched. CDR3 DNA sequence: TGCGCCAGCAGTGACACCGGGACAGGGGTGCAGTACTTC. It yields the protein CASSDTGTGVQYF.

This chain joins TRBV19 and TRBJ1-2; D call uncertain. Germline lookup yields CDR1 LNHDA and CDR2 SQIVND (reference sequence). The V and J ends lost 4 bases and 4 bases respectively, with 16 bases between them. CDR3 length equals 15 residues. CDR3 sequence reads: CASSKGMEGVYGYTF. The CDR3 region has the DNA TGTGCCAGTAGTAAAGGAATGGAGGGAGTCTATGGCTACACCTTC.

V is TRBV9 and J is TRBJ2-1; D is perhaps TRBD2 (10 bases). There are 19 residues in the CDR3. The V gene's germline CDR1 is SGDLS and CDR2 YYNGEE. The V and J ends lost 2 bases and 8 bases respectively, with 29 bases between them. The CDR3: CASSVGQGRTSGGTDEQFF. CDR3 nucleotide sequence: TGTGCCAGCAGCGTCGGACAGGGGCGGACTAGCGGAGGAACGGATGAGCAGTTCTTC.

This chain connects TRBV6-5 to TRBJ2-2; D is perhaps TRBD2 (6 bases). The CDR3 length is 14 residues. Germline loops: CDR1 MNHEY, CDR2 SVGAGI. Trimming took 8 bases from V and 4 from J, leaving 14 bases between them. CDR3 DNA: TGTGCCAGCCACGTCACTAGCTCCACCGGGGAGCTGTTTTTT. It translates to CASHVTSSTGELFF.

This chain uses TRBV13 with TRBJ1-6; D is uncertain. Germline V gene sequence: CDR1 PRHDT, CDR2 FYEKMQ (reference sequence). The V end lost 3 bases, the J end lost 7 bases, and 10 bases lay between the germline ends. The CDR3 totals 14 residues. The DNA for the CDR3 is TGTGCCAGCAGCTTTGGCGCGGGGAATTCACCCCTCCACTTT. Protein: CASSFGAGNSPLHF.

The V call is TRBV12-5, the J call TRBJ2-3; D might be TRBD2 (7 bases). V was pared by 0 bases and J by 10 bases, with 11 bases between. Germline CDR1 reads LGHNT; CDR2 reads FRNRAP. This CDR3 has 13 amino acids. CDR3 protein: CASGLVGGAAQYF. The DNA of the CDR3 is TGTGCTAGTGGTTTGGTAGGGGGGGCTGCGCAGTATTTT.

CDR3 in amino acids: CASSLGEPGQARSSYNSPLHF. CDR3 DNA: TGCGCCAGCAGCTTGGGGGAACCGGGACAGGCCAGGAGCTCCTATAATTCACCCCTCCACTTT. The genes are TRBV5-1 and TRBJ1-6, with TRBD1 identical over 8 bases. The V gene's germline CDR1 is SGHRS and CDR2 YFSETQ. Trimming took 0 bases from V and 0 from J; bases not matched to a gene: 14. This CDR3 region has 21 residues. The complete variable domain, with remaining parts taken from reference TRBV5-1 and TRBJ1-6, reads KAGVTQTPRYLIKTRGQQVTLSCSPISGHRSVSWYQQTPGQGLQFLFEYFSETQRNKGNFPGRFSGRQFSNSRSEMNVSTLELGDSALYLCASSLGEPGQARSSYNSPLHFGNGTRLTVT.

The rearrangement uses TRBV29-1 and TRBJ2-5; D remains unclear. Germline V CDR1 and CDR2: SQVTM, ANQGSEA. The V end was cut by 0 bases, the J end by 10 bases, with 6 bases between. The CDR3 is 10 amino acids. This chain's CDR3 is CSVEDQVQYF. The CDR3 DNA reads TGCAGCGTTGAAGACCAGGTCCAGTACTTC.

This clone occurred once. Different DNA sequences within this sample yield the same CDR3. This chain connects TRBV6-5 to TRBJ2-2; D may be TRBD1 (5 bases). CDR3 length equals 16 residues. Trimming stripped 0 bases from V and 0 bases from J, with 8 bases between. Germline V gene data show CDR1 as MNHEY and CDR2 as SVGAGI. The CDR3 spells CASSYSPGTNTGELFF. The CDR3 bases are TGTGCCAGCAGTTACTCACCAGGGACGAACACCGGGGAGCTGTTTTTT.

Comment on this clone: Other DNA sequences in this sample translate to the same CDR3. The rearrangement joins TRBV7-2 to TRBJ2-7; TRBD2 matches 10 bases. CDR1 is SGHTA, CDR2 FQGNSA, per germline. Losses at the gene ends were 4 bases for V and 2 bases for J; bases not matched to a gene: 2. The CDR3 loop spans 14 amino acids. The CDR3 DNA reads TGTGCCAGCAGCTCACTAGCGGGGCCCTACGAGCAGTACTTC. Translation gives CASSSLAGPYEQYF.

The V call is TRBV6-5, the J call TRBJ1-6; 9 nucleotides line up with TRBD1. Germline assignment: CDR1 MNHEY and CDR2 SVGAGI. This CDR3 spans 14 amino acids. V dropped 6 bases and J dropped 10; count of bases not matched to a gene: 7. The CDR3 is CASRIGTGFSPLHF. CDR3 coding DNA: TGTGCCAGCAGGATCGGGACAGGGTTCTCACCCCTCCACTTT.

V and J are TRBV6-6 and TRBJ1-6; 7 bases map to TRBD1. The CDR3 totals 14 residues. The germline CDR1 and CDR2 sequences are MNHNY and SVGAGI (reference sequence). Trimming at V came to 5 bases and at J to 7 bases, leaving 5 bases not matched to a gene. CDR3 sequence: CASSQGQPNSPLHF. CDR3 DNA sequence: TGTGCCAGCAGTCAGGGACAGCCCAATTCACCCCTCCACTTT.

The rearrangement uses TRBV4-2 and TRBJ2-2; D is possibly TRBD1 or TRBD2 (8 bases each). Trimming removed 3 bases at V and 2 bases at J, with 22 bases between. CDR1 is LGHNA and CDR2 is YNFKEQ in the germline V gene. The length of the CDR3 is 19 residues. The CDR3 coding sequence is TGTGCCAGCAGCCAGCGGGGGACAGGAGCGGGGGTTAACACCGGGGAGCTGTTTTTT. Translation gives CASSQRGTGAGVNTGELFF.